These 13 T cell receptor beta chains were all obtained from the same sample, sequenced in a study of human thymus T cells (dated by TCRdb to 2018 to 2021). The thymus tissue came from surgical resects taken out during corrective cardiac surgery. Library creation used the immunoSEQ multiplex PCR assay. In its TCRdb copy, this immuneACCESS table keeps in-frame sequences only and misses some clones. Where compared with another copy, unresolved V genes explain less than half of these, and the others have no known cause. Counted in this sample were some 80,000 clones; approximately 96% of them appeared once. The biggest ten clones account for 0.031% of the sample. Sequencing was done on a sample of thymus tissue. These receptors were obtained from a boy younger than two with a congenital heart defect but otherwise immunologically healthy.

The rearrangement joins TRBV6-5 to TRBJ1-2; D not certain. Trimming removed 4 bases at V and 4 bases at J, with 13 bases between. CDR1 is MNHEY and CDR2 is SVGAGI in the germline V gene. The CDR3 totals 14 residues. The CDR3 region is CASSFLPEFYGYTF. DNA of the CDR3: TGTGCCAGCAGTTTCCTGCCGGAATTCTATGGCTACACCTTC.

The rearrangement links TRBV6-5 to TRBJ1-2; 9 nucleotides line up with TRBD1. The length of the CDR3 is 15 residues. Germline values: CDR1 MNHEY, CDR2 SVGAGI. The trim removed 6 bases at V and 3 bases at J, leaving 8 bases unmatched. The CDR3 sequence is CASRYWDRVDYGYTF. The CDR3 DNA reads as TGTGCCAGCAGGTATTGGGACAGGGTGGACTATGGCTACACCTTC.

The chain combines TRBV11-2 with TRBJ1-4, with D maybe TRBD1 (5 bases). Germline V lookup: CDR1 SGHAT, CDR2 FQNNGV. The ends were cut back, 7 bases at V and 3 bases at J, with 9 bases in the middle. The CDR3 has 13 amino acids. The CDR3 is CASKTVSNEKLFF. CDR3 sequence (DNA): TGTGCCAGCAAGACAGTTTCTAATGAAAAACTGTTTTTT.

V and J are TRBV18 and TRBJ1-3; no clear D gene. V was clipped by 4 bases and J by 13 bases, with 17 bases between them. The CDR3 contains 13 residues. CDR1 KGHSH and CDR2 LQKENI come from the germline V gene. CDR3 sequence (DNA): TGTGCCAGCTCACGGGGTAACACGGGCCAGATATATTTT. Translating it yields CASSRGNTGQIYF.

The chain joins TRBV11-1 to TRBJ1-3; a weak D match, TRBD1 (6 bases). The CDR3 loop spans 15 amino acids. Trimming took 5 bases from V and 0 from J, leaving 11 bases between them. Germline V gene sequence: CDR1 SGHAT, CDR2 FQDESV (reference sequence). This CDR3 is CASSIDRFSGNTIYF. The DNA for the CDR3 is TGTGCCAGCAGCATCGACAGGTTCTCTGGAAACACCATATATTTT.

The V call is TRBV27, the J call TRBJ2-1; 7 bases are a match to TRBD2. This CDR3 region has 13 residues. Unmatched junction bases numbered 5, after V lost 4 bases and J lost 8 bases. Germline-derived CDR1 and CDR2 are MNHEY and SMNVEV (reference sequence). In DNA form, the CDR3 reads TGTGCCAGCAGTTGGGAGGGGAGGGATGAGCAGTTCTTC. Translation: CASSWEGRDEQFF.

CDR3 coding DNA: TGCGCCAGCAGCCAAGCCGACAGGGGGCTTTACAATGAGCAGTTCTTC. It is translated as CASSQADRGLYNEQFF. The chain joins TRBV4-3 to TRBJ2-1; 10 bases are a match to TRBD1. The CDR3 spans 16 residues. V lost 1 base, J lost 4 bases, and 4 bases stayed unmatched. Per germline, CDR1 LGHNA and CDR2 YSLEER.

The V gene is TRBV4-1, the J gene TRBJ1-4, with D tentatively TRBD1 (6 bases). Trimming took 4 bases from V and 12 from J, leaving 21 bases between them. Germline-derived CDR1 and CDR2 are MGHRA and YSYEKL. This CDR3 has 15 amino acids. The CDR3 coding sequence is TGCGCCAGCAGCCGAGCCGGGACACAGCCAGGGGAACTGTTTTTT. As protein: CASSRAGTQPGELFF.

This chain connects TRBV9 to TRBJ2-1; the match to TRBD2 covers 8 bases. The germline V gene has CDR1 SGDLS and CDR2 YYNGEE. The CDR3 extends over 18 amino acids. V trimming: 3 bases; J trimming: 3 bases; junction bases outside the gene matches: 14. The CDR3 DNA follows: TGTGCCAGCAGCGCCGACGGGGGGGCCGGTCGTGGCTACAATGAGCAGTTCTTC. The encoded protein is CASSADGGAGRGYNEQFF.

As for this clone: Its ends do not fully match the called genes, so a read error is possible. V usage is TRBV27 and J usage is TRBJ1-6; perhaps TRBD1 as D (6 bases). This CDR3 comprises 15 residues. Looked up from germline, CDR1 is MNHEY and CDR2 is SMNVEV (reference sequence). CDR3 in amino acids: CASSRGGQSWSPPHF. The CDR3 nucleotides read TGTGCCAGCAGTCGCGGGGGCCAAAGTTGGTCACCCCCCCACTTT.

The rearrangement uses TRBV5-1 and TRBJ1-2, with 7 bases lining up with TRBD1. V shed 2 bases and J 3 bases; nucleotides not matched to a gene: 4. CDR3 length: 14 amino acids. Per germline, CDR1 SGHRS and CDR2 YFSETQ. The CDR3 DNA reads TGCGCCAGCAGCTTCAAAACAGGGGACTATGGCTACACCTTC. Its translation: CASSFKTGDYGYTF.

CDR3 in DNA: TGTGCCAGCAGCAAACGGGAGACCCTTAAAAACATTCAGTACTTC. The encoded protein is CASSKRETLKNIQYF. V and J are TRBV27 and TRBJ2-4; a possible D gene is TRBD2 (6 bases). The V end was cut by 6 bases, the J end by 4 bases, with 16 bases between. The CDR3 has 15 amino acids. Germline V gene lookup returns CDR1 MNHEY and CDR2 SMNVEV (reference sequence).

The CDR3 here is CASSLGGTNEKLFF. The DNA for the CDR3 is TGTGCCAGCAGCTTGGGGGGAACTAATGAAAAACTGTTTTTT. This chain uses TRBV11-2 with TRBJ1-4, with D perhaps matching TRBD1 (5 bases). V was trimmed by 3 bases and J by 1 base, leaving 6 bases between them. CDR1 is SGHAT and CDR2 is FQNNGV in the germline V gene. This CDR3 has 14 residues.